The 9 T cell receptor beta chains presented below share a single source sample, sequenced in a study of blood T cell repertoires in COVID-19. Measured with immunoSEQ multiplex PCR; TCRdb has only the in-frame clones, and not every one. The sample lists 150,000 to 170,000 clones, around 74% occurring once. Sequencing was done on a sample of peripheral blood. Receptors were obtained from an elderly woman with acute or convalescent COVID-19.

This clone has just a few counts. V gene TRBV7-2 combines with J gene TRBJ1-5, with TRBD1 matching over 8 bases. Trimming removed 5 bases from V and 2 bases from J; junction bases left unmatched: 2. CDR3 length: 14 amino acids. The germline gives CDR1 SGHTA, CDR2 FQGNSA. CDR3 sequence reads: CASSIQGGNQPQHF. CDR3 sequence (DNA): TGTGCCAGCAGCATACAGGGGGGCAATCAGCCCCAGCATTTT.

The chain uses TRBV19 and TRBJ1-2; D gene uncertain. This CDR3 comprises 11 residues. Germline V gene lookup returns CDR1 LNHDA and CDR2 SQIVND (reference sequence). V lost 4 bases and J lost 7, with 7 bases in between. Here the CDR3 DNA reads TGTGCCAGTAGTAATCTCAGTGGCTACACCTTC. It is translated as CASSNLSGYTF.

This chain connects TRBV3-1 (or the pseudogene TRBV3-2) to TRBJ1-4; 10 nucleotides match TRBD1. The ends lost 6 bases at V and 8 bases at J; junction bases unmatched: 6. The CDR3 consists of 14 residues. Germline CDR1 and CDR2: LGHDT and YNNKEL (reference sequence). This CDR3 reads CASSSGTGVEKLFF. CDR3 DNA sequence: TGTGCCAGCAGTTCCGGGACAGGGGTGGAAAAACTGTTTTTT.

The V gene is TRBV5-1, the J gene TRBJ2-7, with 7 positions matching TRBD2. The J segment lost 2 bases and the V segment lost 4 bases, leaving 9 bases of the junction unmatched. The germline gives CDR1 SGHRS, CDR2 YFSETQ. The CDR3 contains 15 residues. Here the CDR3 reads CASSISAGVTYEQYF. The CDR3 DNA sequence: TGCGCCAGCAGCATTTCCGCGGGGGTAACCTACGAGCAGTACTTC.

The V gene is TRBV6-5, the J gene TRBJ1-5, with D hard to call. This CDR3 comprises 13 residues. Germline-derived CDR1 and CDR2 are MNHEY and SVGAGI. The V gene lost 11 bases and the J gene lost 4 bases, with 15 bases spanning the gap. The CDR3 DNA sequence: TGTGCCTGCGGTAAGGAGGGTAATCAGCCCCAGCATTTT. This sequence encodes CACGKEGNQPQHF.

V is TRBV7-3 and J is TRBJ2-1; 10 bases map to TRBD1. This CDR3 contains 20 residues. J gave up 1 base and V 1 base, and 13 bases lay outside the gene matches. Germline CDR1 and CDR2: SGHTA and FQGTGA. The chain's CDR3 is CASSLKGMGQGTISYNEQFF. The CDR3 coding sequence is TGTGCCAGCAGCTTAAAGGGCATGGGACAGGGGACGATTTCCTACAATGAGCAGTTCTTC. The whole variable domain, remainder taken from reference TRBV7-3 and TRBJ2-1, is GAGVSQTPSNKVTEKGKYVELRCDPISGHTALYWYRQSLGQGPEFLIYFQGTGAADDSGLPNDRFFAVRPEGSVSTLKIQRTERGDSAVYLCASSLKGMGQGTISYNEQFFGPGTRLTVL.

Here the CDR3 reads CASSFFPLRGEKGYTF. For the CDR3, the DNA is TGTGCCAGCAGTTTTTTCCCCCTCCGGGGGGAAAAGGGCTACACCTTC. This rearrangement joins TRBV27 to TRBJ1-2; D is possibly TRBD1 (5 bases). The CDR3 is made up of 16 amino acids. Germline lookup yields CDR1 MNHEY and CDR2 SMNVEV (reference sequence). Trimming shortened V by 3 bases and J by 8 bases, and 22 bases separated the two germline ends.

The chain joins TRBV14 to TRBJ2-1, with 9 bases lining up with TRBD2. Trimming took 3 bases from V and 2 from J; bases not matched to a gene: 2. This CDR3 is 15 amino acids long. CDR1 SGHDN and CDR2 FVKESK come from the germline V gene. DNA for the CDR3: TGTGCCAGCAGCCACTTAGCGGGGGCCTACAATGAGCAGTTCTTC. Its protein product is CASSHLAGAYNEQFF.

The CDR3: CASSLVQGVGEKLFF. CDR3 DNA sequence: TGTGCCAGCAGCTTAGTACAGGGGGTCGGGGAAAAACTGTTTTTT. This chain links TRBV7-9 with TRBJ1-4; 8 bases agree with TRBD1. V trimming: 1 base; J trimming: 8 bases; junction bases outside the gene matches: 6. CDR1 and CDR2 from the germline V gene are SEHNR and FQNEAQ (reference sequence). The CDR3 is 15 residues long.